Each of the 5 T cell receptor beta chains below was sequenced from the same sample in a study of blood T cell repertoires in COVID-19. The table came from immunoSEQ multiplex PCR; TCRdb's copy has only in-frame clones and leaves some out. Among about 190,000 clones listed, under 80% were seen once. The sequenced sample was peripheral blood. Receptors originate from a man aged 50 to 59 who had recovered from COVID-19.

This clone was detected only once. V and J are TRBV10-3 and TRBJ2-2; a possible D gene is TRBD2 (5 bases). The CDR3 is 15 residues long. Trimming took 2 bases from V and 0 from J, leaving 7 bases between them. The germline V gene has CDR1 ENHRY and CDR2 SYGVKD. The CDR3: CAISEERTNTGELFF. The DNA of the CDR3 is TGTGCCATCAGTGAGGAGCGGACGAACACCGGGGAGCTGTTTTTT.

The rearrangement links TRBV15 to TRBJ2-2; 7 nucleotides line up with TRBD1. Unmatched junction bases numbered 4, after V lost 0 bases and J lost 0 bases. Looked up from germline, CDR1 is LNHNV and CDR2 is YYDKDF (reference sequence). CDR3 length equals 17 residues. CDR3 in amino acids: CATSRDKGTANTGELFF. The CDR3 DNA follows: TGTGCCACCAGCAGAGATAAGGGGACAGCGAACACCGGGGAGCTGTTTTTT. Together with reference TRBV15 and TRBJ2-2, the CDR3 gives the full variable domain: DAMVIQNPRYQVTQFGKPVTLSCSQTLNHNVMYWYQQKSSQAPKLLFHYYDKDFNNEADTPDNFQSRRPNTSFCFLDIRSPGLGDTAMYLCATSRDKGTANTGELFFGEGSRLTVL.

The CDR3 sequence: CASSLDGQGTGQPQHF. For the CDR3, the DNA is TGCGCCAGCAGCTTGGATGGACAGGGAACCGGTCAGCCCCAGCATTTT. This rearrangement joins TRBV5-1 to TRBJ1-5; TRBD1 matches at 8 bases. CDR3 length: 16 residues. CDR1 SGHRS and CDR2 YFSETQ come from the germline V gene. Trimming removed 0 bases from V and 6 bases from J; junction bases left unmatched: 8.

Only a few counts were recorded for this clone. The chain is built from TRBV5-1 and TRBJ2-7; TRBD2 aligns across 11 bases. CDR1 SGHRS and CDR2 YFSETQ come from the germline V gene. The CDR3 loop spans 15 amino acids. V lost 6 bases to trimming and J lost 4 bases; unmatched junction nucleotides: 9. CDR3 sequence reads: CASTLLAGGLYEQYF. The DNA of the CDR3 is TGCGCCAGCACCCTCCTAGCGGGGGGCCTTTACGAGCAGTACTTC.

This chain connects TRBV28 to TRBJ2-1; maybe TRBD1 (5 bases). There are 15 residues in the CDR3. Germline V gene sequence: CDR1 MDHEN, CDR2 SYDVKM. V was shortened by 1 base and J by 8 bases, with 15 bases between the two germline ends. The CDR3 DNA reads TGTGCCAGCAGTTTATTGGGTAAGGGGATGGATGAGCAGTTCTTC. Its protein is CASSLLGKGMDEQFF.